Shown below are 19 T cell receptor beta chains from a single sample sequenced in a study of T cells in Graves' hyperthyroidism and ophthalmopathy. Amplification of TCR beta CDR3 regions was performed using RNA transcripts as template. The primer set for the first-round RT-PCR of the TCR CDR3 was HTBI. TCRdb reprocessed the multiplex PCR reads with MiXCR, giving one entry per CDR3 protein. This table has approximately 500,000 distinct CDR3 sequences, roughly 46% appearing once. The material sequenced was peripheral blood or thyroid tissue (not recorded which). All receptors come from a woman aged 18-35 years with Graves' hyperthyroidism.

This chain connects TRBV29-1 to TRBJ2-7, with D possibly matching TRBD2 (5 bases). Trimming took 8 bases from V and 0 from J, leaving 14 bases between them. Germline CDR1 and CDR2: SQVTM and ANQGSEA. The CDR3 runs to 13 residues. CDR3 protein: CSQEGRSSYEQYF. The CDR3 nucleotides are TGCAGCCAAGAGGGCAGATCCTCCTACGAGCAGTACTTC.

Remarks on this clonotype: The final CDR3 position lacks the conserved phenylalanine or tryptophan, pointing to a likely read error. The limits of the CDR3 on the DNA are not certain, so only TCRdb's listed CDR3 is given. The rearrangement links TRBV29-1 to TRBJ2-7. The CDR3 is 8 residues long, counting both termini. CDR1 is SQVTM and CDR2 is ANQGSEA in the germline V gene. The CDR3 loop is CSVDGQNT.

The gene calls are TRBV7-2 and TRBJ1-4; unclear D gene. Looked up from germline, CDR1 is SGHTA and CDR2 is FQGNSA. The CDR3 loop spans 13 amino acids. V was clipped by 1 base and J by 7 bases, with 7 bases between them. The CDR3 here is CASSLVAGEKLFF. CDR3 DNA sequence: TGTGCCAGCAGCTTAGTGGCAGGTGAAAAACTGTTTTTT. The whole variable domain, filled in from reference TRBV7-2 and TRBJ1-4, reads GAGVSQSPSNKVTEKGKDVELRCDPISGHTALYWYRQSLGQGLEFLIYFQGNSAPDKSGLPSDRFSAERTGGSVSTLTIQRTQQEDSAVYLCASSLVAGEKLFFGSGTQLSVL.

This clonotype was seen a handful of times. This sequence may be a read error, since a much larger clone differs from it by one base. This sequence joins TRBV20-1 and TRBJ2-7; D not resolved. The CDR3 covers 12 residues. Germline V lookup: CDR1 DFQATT, CDR2 SNEGSKA (reference sequence). CDR3 bases: TGCAGTGGGTTGAGCAGCTCCTACGGGCAGTACTTC. It specifies CSGLSSSYGQYF.

This clonotype has a count of ten or more. The chain recombines TRBV2 with TRBJ2-7; 9 nucleotides line up with TRBD1. This CDR3 region has 14 residues. Trimming at V came to 7 bases and at J to 4 bases, leaving 8 bases not matched to a gene. Germline V lookup: CDR1 SNHLY, CDR2 FYNNEI. CDR3 amino acids: CASTANRGRYEQYF. The CDR3 nucleotides are TGTGCCAGCACCGCAAACAGGGGGCGATACGAGCAGTACTTC.

This clonotype was recorded many times. V usage is TRBV10-1 and J usage is TRBJ2-7; D is undetermined. Trimming shortened V by 6 bases and J by 7 bases, and 16 bases separated the two germline ends. This CDR3 region has 13 residues. Germline lookup yields CDR1 WNHNN and CDR2 SYGVQD (reference sequence). The CDR3 bases are TGCGCCAGCAGCGATACCGTTGTAGGGGAGCAGTACTTC. It encodes CASSDTVVGEQYF.

This clonotype was detected ten times or more. The genes are TRBV25-1 and TRBJ1-4, with D perhaps TRBD1 (6 bases). This CDR3 has 19 amino acids. Trimming took 3 bases from V and 0 from J, leaving 20 bases between them. Germline-derived CDR1 and CDR2 are MGHDK and SYGVNS. This CDR3 reads CASSEIQGYSYATNEKLFF. CDR3 bases: TGTGCCAGCAGTGAGATCCAGGGGTACAGCTACGCAACTAATGAAAAACTGTTTTTT. Full variable domain (missing parts from reference TRBV25-1 and TRBJ1-4): EADIYQTPRYLVIGTGKKITLECSQTMGHDKMYWYQQDPGMELHLIHYSYGVNSTEKGDLSSESTVSRIRTEHFPLTLESARPSHTSQYLCASSEIQGYSYATNEKLFFGSGTQLSVL.

This clonotype came up many times. In DNA form, the CDR3 reads TGTGCCAGCAGTTATAGTGACAGGGGCGGTCAGCCCCAGCATTTT. The encoded protein is CASSYSDRGGQPQHF. V usage is TRBV12-3 or TRBV12-4 and J usage is TRBJ1-5, with TRBD1 matching over 8 bases. The CDR3 totals 15 residues. The J segment lost 6 bases and the V segment lost 4 bases, leaving 8 bases of the junction unmatched.

This clonotype has ten or more counts. V is TRBV27 and J is TRBJ2-7, with D unclear. The V end lost 9 bases, the J end lost 5 bases, and 14 bases lay between the germline ends. CDR1 and CDR2 from the germline V gene are MNHEY and SMNVEV (reference sequence). CDR3 length: 12 amino acids. The DNA of the CDR3 is TGTGCCAGTCACGACGCGTCCGACGAGCAGTACTTC. Its translation is CASHDASDEQYF.

The gene calls are TRBV10-3 and TRBJ1-5; a possible D gene is TRBD1 (5 bases). The V end lost 6 bases, the J end lost 11 bases, and 20 bases lay between the germline ends. The V gene's germline CDR1 is ENHRY and CDR2 SYGVKD. The CDR3 spans 14 residues. The CDR3 DNA is TGTGCCATCAGCCCGCACGGGGCACAAGAGACCCAGCATTTT. Protein sequence: CAISPHGAQETQHF.

This clonotype appeared once. Being one base from a much bigger clone, this may be a read error. V gene TRBV10-3 combines with J gene TRBJ2-1; 7 bases are a match to TRBD2. Germline V lookup: CDR1 ENHRY, CDR2 SYGVKD. J gave up 3 bases and V 10 bases, and 15 bases lay outside the gene matches. This CDR3 contains 16 residues. This chain's CDR3 is CASSLGSGMRYNEQFF. For the CDR3, the DNA is TGTGCCAGCAGCCTTGGAAGCGGGATGCGCTACAATGAGCAGTTCTTC.

Of note for this clonotype: Just one base apart from a much larger clone, this may be a read error. The rearrangement uses TRBV20-1 and TRBJ2-7; TRBD1 or TRBD2 may be the D gene (5 bases each). The length of the CDR3 is 14 residues. Germline V CDR1 and CDR2: DFQATT, SNEGSKA (reference sequence). CDR3 bases: TGCAGTGCTAGAAGGGACCTTAGCTCCTACGAGCAGTGCTTC. It yields the protein CSARRDLSSYEQCF.

This chain links TRBV12-5 with TRBJ1-1, with D possibly TRBD1 on 6 matching bases. The germline CDR1 and CDR2 sequences are LGHNT and FRNRAP. The V end was cut by 0 bases, the J end by 5 bases, with 13 bases between. The CDR3 runs to 15 residues. CDR3 residues: CASGLVLGQKTEAFF. The CDR3 DNA follows: TGTGCTAGTGGTTTGGTACTTGGACAGAAGACTGAAGCTTTCTTT.

This clonotype was seen repeatedly, ten times or more. The chain joins TRBV7-8 to TRBJ1-5; a weak D match, TRBD1 (6 bases). This CDR3 has 16 amino acids. Deletions cut 5 bases from V and 4 bases from J, with 18 bases between. CDR1 and CDR2 (germline): SGHVS, FQNEAQ. The CDR3 DNA follows: TGTGCCAGCAGCCCCGGGATGGGGGCTGGTAATCAGCCCCAGCATTTT. Translating it yields CASSPGMGAGNQPQHF.

The J gene is TRBJ2-3, the V gene TRBV7-2; no definite D call. CDR1 and CDR2 from the germline V gene are SGHTA and FQGNSA. V was shortened by 5 bases and J by 7 bases, with 19 bases between the two germline ends. This CDR3 region has 15 residues. DNA for the CDR3: TGTGCCAGCAGCGAAGAAGCGAGCCCGGAGAATACGCAGTATTTT. This translates into CASSEEASPENTQYF.

This clonotype was seen ten or more times. The V call is TRBV2, the J call TRBJ2-5, with 9 bases that match TRBD1. The CDR3 has 14 residues. J was trimmed by 0 bases and V by 6 bases; bases with no gene match: 2. CDR1 is SNHLY, CDR2 FYNNEI, per germline. This CDR3 reads CASRDRGYQETQYF. The CDR3 region has the DNA TGTGCCAGCAGAGACAGGGGGTACCAAGAGACCCAGTACTTC.

In its sample, this clonotype was seen many times. The V and J genes are TRBV7-8 and TRBJ2-2; D is unclear. The CDR3 contains 14 residues. CDR1 is SGHVS, CDR2 FQNEAQ, per germline. V was cut by 2 bases and J by 0 bases, with 4 bases left in between. The CDR3 sequence is CASSLLANTGELFF. In DNA, the CDR3 is TGTGCCAGCAGCTTACTAGCGAACACCGGGGAGCTGTTTTTT.

The rearrangement links TRBV11-3 to TRBJ2-5, with unresolved D. V lost 3 bases and J 11 bases, leaving 19 bases between the germline ends. Germline loops: CDR1 SGHNT, CDR2 YENEEA. The CDR3 covers 14 residues. The CDR3: CASSFELGSDTQYF. The DNA of the CDR3 is TGTGCCAGCAGCTTTGAGCTAGGCTCAGATACGCAGTACTTC.

This clonotype has more than one count but fewer than ten. This may be a read error, as it is one base from a much larger clone. This chain uses TRBV24-1 with TRBJ1-5; TRBD1 matches 9 bases. Germline loops: CDR1 KGHDR, CDR2 SFDVKD. CDR3 length: 12 amino acids. The CDR3 reads CATGTGFQPRHF. CDR3 nucleotides: TGTGCCACCGGGACAGGGTTTCAGCCCCGGCATTTT.